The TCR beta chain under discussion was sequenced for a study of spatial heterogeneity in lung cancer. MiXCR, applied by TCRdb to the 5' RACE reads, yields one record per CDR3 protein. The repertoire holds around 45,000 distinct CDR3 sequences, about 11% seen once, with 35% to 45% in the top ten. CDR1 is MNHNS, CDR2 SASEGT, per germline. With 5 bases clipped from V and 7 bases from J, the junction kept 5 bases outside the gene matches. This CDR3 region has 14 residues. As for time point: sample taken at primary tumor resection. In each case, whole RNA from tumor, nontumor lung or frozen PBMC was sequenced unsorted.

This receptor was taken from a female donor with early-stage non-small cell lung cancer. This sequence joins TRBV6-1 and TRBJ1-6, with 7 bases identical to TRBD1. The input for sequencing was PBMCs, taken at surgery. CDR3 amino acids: CASSRQGRNSPLHF. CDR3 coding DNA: TGTGCCAGCAGTCGACAGGGAAGGAATTCACCCCTCCACTTT.